The T cell receptor (beta chain) under discussion was sequenced for a study of CD8+ T cells in alopecia areata. Study overall: Patients received oral tofacitinib, 5 to 10 mg twice daily, for moderate-to-severe alopecia areata.

Both peripheral blood and punch biopsies of lesional scalp skin were obtained from patients who had alopecia areata. Investigators isolated RNA and reverse transcribed it into cDNA to act as the sequencing template. Method: immunoSEQ multiplex PCR; TCRdb's copy keeps in-frame clones and lacks some. This table holds fewer than 150,000 clones, 45% to 60% found once. Study-level results: An increase in clonality over normal scalp was evident in lesional scalp, especially alopecia totalis/universalis. Normal skin's resident alphabeta T cells are sequenced alongside lesional scalp T cells.

A note on this clone: Its antigen is as yet unknown.

The specimen was CD4+ T cells sorted from blood, collected at week 0. This clonotype was sampled from a human donor with alopecia areata.

CDR3 region: CASSLRQGRNTEAFF. Here the CDR3 DNA reads TGTGCCAGCAGTTTGAGACAGGGGAGGAACACTGAAGCTTTCTTT. The J gene is TRBJ1-1, the V gene TRBV28; 8 nucleotides match TRBD1. CDR1 MDHEN and CDR2 SYDVKM come from the germline V gene. The CDR3 totals 15 residues. V was pared by 3 bases and J by 1 base, with 4 bases of the junction left unmatched.